The 4 T cell receptor beta chains below all came from one sample that was sequenced in a study of T cells after posttransplantation cyclophosphamide. The protocol was immunoSEQ multiplex PCR, while the TCRdb copy is restricted to in-frame clones and leaves out a portion. The sample holds 15,000 to 20,000 clones, about nine tenths seen once. Control samples came 1 year after myeloablative marrow transplants with methotrexate plus calcineurin inhibitor. The specimen was PBMCs, collected after an allogeneic stem cell transplant with a calcineurin inhibitor and methotrexate. Source of these receptors: a male patient aged 50 to 60 who received an allogeneic stem cell transplant from an unrelated donor, was CMV-positive, and had chronic GVHD only. Some T cells may be provided by the graft donor.

The V and J genes are TRBV5-6 and TRBJ2-5; the match to TRBD2 covers 8 bases. The CDR3 loop spans 17 amino acids. Germline V gene data show CDR1 as SGHDT and CDR2 as YYEEEE. Germline trimming cut 2 bases from V and 4 bases from J; bases unmatched to any gene: 13. The DNA for the CDR3 is TGTGCCAGCAGCTTTAAATCCGGCGGGAGGCTTCGAGAGACCCAGTACTTC. Translating it yields CASSFKSGGRLRETQYF.

The genes are TRBV11-2 and TRBJ2-2; 11 positions match TRBD2. In germline, CDR1 is SGHAT, CDR2 FQNNGV. The CDR3 totals 16 residues. The trim removed 4 bases at V and 6 bases at J, leaving 7 bases unmatched. CDR3 sequence: CASSSLAGGPPGELFF. Here the CDR3 DNA reads TGTGCCAGCAGCTCCTTAGCGGGAGGGCCGCCCGGGGAGCTGTTTTTT. Full variable domain (outside the CDR3, taken from reference TRBV11-2 and TRBJ2-2): EAGVAQSPRYKIIEKRQSVAFWCNPISGHATLYWYQQILGQGPKLLIQFQNNGVVDDSQLPKDRFSAERLKGVDSTLKIQPAKLEDSAVYLCASSSLAGGPPGELFFGEGSRLTVL.

The chain employs TRBV6-1 and TRBJ1-2, with D unresolved. CDR1 is MNHNS and CDR2 is SASEGT in the germline V gene. V dropped 1 base and J dropped 2 bases, with 8 bases sitting between them. The CDR3 length is 14 residues. The CDR3 reads CASSEVGSNYGYTF. In nucleotides, the CDR3 is TGTGCCAGCAGTGAAGTGGGCAGCAACTATGGCTACACCTTC.

This sequence joins TRBV5-6 and TRBJ1-5, with D perhaps matching TRBD1 (6 bases). The germline gives CDR1 SGHDT, CDR2 YYEEEE. Between the trimmed V and J ends, which lost 2 bases and 2 bases, there was a span of 11 bases. CDR3 length: 15 amino acids. The CDR3 sequence is CASSFYRVGNQPQHF. The CDR3 nucleotides are TGTGCCAGCAGCTTCTACAGGGTTGGCAATCAGCCCCAGCATTTT.